Below, one T cell receptor (beta chain) is given with its context. At one boundary the junction diverges from the germline segment, which might be a read error. This sample stems from a study of blood T cell repertoires in COVID-19. Study-level information: PBMCs, B-cell-depleted T cells, or T cells were the source of the cDNA or gDNA that made up the material.

Recruited during active infection, patients (from Seattle) were subsequently followed longitudinally. CDR1 and CDR2 from the germline V gene are SGHTA and FQGTGA. This CDR3 region has 13 residues. As originally analysed: Nucleated cell number was recorded as an estimate derived from reference gene primer amplification. Produced via immunoSEQ multiplex PCR; TCRdb's table is partial and in-frame only. V, J and clone size were drawn from that table, and D and trimming were deduced from the DNA. The table records some 400,000 clones, about 89% of them present only once. The sequenced material came from peripheral blood. The sequence was collected from a woman aged 25 to 39 with COVID-19, enrolled during active disease. The rearrangement links TRBV7-3 to TRBJ2-1; the D is unclear. CDR3 nucleotide sequence: TGTGCCAGCAGCCCAAGAGCCCAAACGATGGTGGTCTTC. This sequence encodes CASSPRAQTMVVF.